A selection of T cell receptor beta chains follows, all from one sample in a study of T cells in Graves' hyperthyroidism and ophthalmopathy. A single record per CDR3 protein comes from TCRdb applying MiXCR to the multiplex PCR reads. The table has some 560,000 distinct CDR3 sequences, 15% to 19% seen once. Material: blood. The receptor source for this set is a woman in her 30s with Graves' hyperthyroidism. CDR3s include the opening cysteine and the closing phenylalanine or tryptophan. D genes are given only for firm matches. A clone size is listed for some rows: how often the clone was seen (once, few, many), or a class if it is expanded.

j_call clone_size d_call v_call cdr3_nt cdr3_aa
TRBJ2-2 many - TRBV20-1 TGCAGTGCAGGGAACACCGGGGAGCTGTTTTTT CSAGNTGELFF
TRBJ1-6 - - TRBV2 TGTGCCAGCATGTTGGCAGGGTATTCACCCCTCCACTTT CASMLAGYSPLHF
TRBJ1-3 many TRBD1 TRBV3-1 TGTGCCAGCAGCCCCGGGACAGGGGGTGGAAACACCATATATTTT CASSPGTGGGNTIYF
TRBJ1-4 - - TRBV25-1 TGTGCCAGCAGTGAATTCGGACAAGCGGAAAAACTGTTTTTT CASSEFGQAEKLFF
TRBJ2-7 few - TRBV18 TGTGCCAGCTCATCGGCGGAGGGGTTCCCCTACGAGCAGTACTTC CASSSAEGFPYEQYF
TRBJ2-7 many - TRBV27 TGTGCCAGCAGTTTATGGGGGACAACCGACTACGAGCAGTACTTC CASSLWGTTDYEQYF
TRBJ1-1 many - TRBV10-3 TGTGCCGTTGGGGATTTGAACACTGAAGCTTTCTTT CAVGDLNTEAFF
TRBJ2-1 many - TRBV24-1 TGTGCCACCAGTGATTTCAGCGGGAATGAGCAGTTCTTC CATSDFSGNEQFF
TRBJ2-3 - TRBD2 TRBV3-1 TGTGCCAGCAGCCAAGTGGGGCCACTAGCGGGGGATACGCAGTATTTT CASSQVGPLAGDTQYF
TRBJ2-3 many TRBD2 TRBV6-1 TGTGCCAGCAGCAAATATCCGGGACTAGTCCCCACAGATACGCAGTATTTT CASSKYPGLVPTDTQYF
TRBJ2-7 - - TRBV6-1 TGTGCCAGCAGTCTCACCCAAGGGTACTACGAGCAGTACTTC CASSLTQGYYEQYF
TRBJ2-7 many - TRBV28 TGTGCCAGCAGTCGGACCCTCTCCTACGAGCAGTACTTC CASSRTLSYEQYF
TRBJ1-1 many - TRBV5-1 TGCGCCAGCAGCTTGGGTGGGACACCTGAAGCTTTCTTT CASSLGGTPEAFF
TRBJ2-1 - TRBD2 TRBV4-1 TGCGCCAGCAGCCAAGTTCGACTAGCGGGAGGGGTCGGGTCCTACAATGAGCAGTTCTTC CASSQVRLAGGVGSYNEQFF
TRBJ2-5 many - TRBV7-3 TGTGCCAGCAGTCCTATACCCCGGACAGGCGGGAAAGAGACCCAGTACTTC CASSPIPRTGGKETQYF
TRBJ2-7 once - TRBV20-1 TGCAGTGCCCGGACAGGGCCGGGGCTAGCGGGAACCTCCTACGAGCAGTACTTC CSARTGPGLAGTSYEQYF
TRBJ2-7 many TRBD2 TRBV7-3 TGTGCCAGCAGCTCCACCGGGACTAGTATGTACGAGCAGTACTTC CASSSTGTSMYEQYF